This TCR beta chain was captured in a study of vaccination and CD4 T cells after COVID-19. Study-wide context: Samples were taken after vaccination, a median of approximately 72 days after dose two, with a range of 14 to 241. Overlapping spike pools from SARS-CoV-2 and HCoV-NL63, HCoV-OC43 and HCoV-229E served as culture stimuli.

After removal of 6 bases from V and 0 bases from J, the junction contained 23 bases not matched to a gene. Germline V gene data show CDR1 as ENHRY and CDR2 as SYGVKD. CDR3 length: 22 amino acids. The treatment: roughly 10-day PBMC culture with coronavirus spike peptide pools or control peptides (ViraFEST assay). An Oncomine TCR Beta short-read assay was used to sequence the DNA from cultured CD4+ T cells. TCRdb reprocessed the PCR reads with MiXCR, giving one entry per CDR3 protein. The table lists roughly 23,000 distinct CDR3 sequences, roughly 62% of them singletons. Comments on this clonotype: The antigen remains undetermined.

The sequenced sample was CD4+ T cells from blood, cultured in vitro, obtained after SARS-CoV-2 vaccination. This TCR was sampled from a human donor who received a COVID-19 vaccine. The V call is TRBV10-3, the J call TRBJ1-5, with TRBD1 identical over 10 bases. The CDR3 DNA reads TGTGCCATCAGCCCCGGGACAGGGGTGTGGAGTACCGGCCGCTATAGCAATCAGCCCCAGCATTTT. This codes for CAISPGTGVWSTGRYSNQPQHF.